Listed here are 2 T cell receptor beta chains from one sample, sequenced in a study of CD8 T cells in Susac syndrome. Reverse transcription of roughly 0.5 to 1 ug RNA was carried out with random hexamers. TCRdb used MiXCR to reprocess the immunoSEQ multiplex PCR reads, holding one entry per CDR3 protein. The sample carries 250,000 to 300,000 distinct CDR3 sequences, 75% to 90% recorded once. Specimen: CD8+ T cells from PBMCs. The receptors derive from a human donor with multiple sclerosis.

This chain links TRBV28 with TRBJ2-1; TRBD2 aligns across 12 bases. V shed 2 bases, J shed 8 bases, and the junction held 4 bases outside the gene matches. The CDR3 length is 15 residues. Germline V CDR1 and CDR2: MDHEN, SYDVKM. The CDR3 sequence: CASSLQTSGSDEQFF. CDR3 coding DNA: TGTGCCAGCAGTTTACAGACTAGCGGGAGCGATGAGCAGTTCTTC. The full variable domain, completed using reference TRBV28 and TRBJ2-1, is DVKVTQSSRYLVKRTGEKVFLECVQDMDHENMFWYRQDPGLGLRLIYFSYDVKMKEKGDIPEGYSVSREKKERFSLILESASTNQTSMYLCASSLQTSGSDEQFFGPGTRLTVL.

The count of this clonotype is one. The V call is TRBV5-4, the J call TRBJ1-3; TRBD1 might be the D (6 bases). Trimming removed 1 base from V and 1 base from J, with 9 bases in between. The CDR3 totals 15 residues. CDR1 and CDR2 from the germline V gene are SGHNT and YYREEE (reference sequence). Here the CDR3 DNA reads TGTGCCAGCAGCTTGATTACAGGGTCTGGAAACACCATATATTTT. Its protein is CASSLITGSGNTIYF.